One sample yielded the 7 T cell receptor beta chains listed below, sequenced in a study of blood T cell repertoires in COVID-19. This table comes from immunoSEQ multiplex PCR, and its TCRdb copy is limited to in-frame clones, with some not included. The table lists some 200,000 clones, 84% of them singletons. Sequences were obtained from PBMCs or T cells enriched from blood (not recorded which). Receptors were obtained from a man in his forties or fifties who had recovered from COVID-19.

CDR3 in DNA: TGTGCCTGGAGTGTAGTCCGGGAGACCCAGTACTTC. It is translated as CAWSVVRETQYF. The V gene is TRBV30, the J gene TRBJ2-5; D is unclear. Trimming pared 0 bases from V and 5 bases from J, leaving 7 bases between. The germline CDR1 and CDR2 sequences are GTSNPN and SVGIG (reference sequence). The CDR3 sequence is 12 residues long.

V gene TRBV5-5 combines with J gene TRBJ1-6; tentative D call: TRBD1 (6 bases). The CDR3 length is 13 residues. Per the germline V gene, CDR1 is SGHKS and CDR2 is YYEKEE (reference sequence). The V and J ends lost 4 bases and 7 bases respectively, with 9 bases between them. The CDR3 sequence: CASSADSNSPLHF. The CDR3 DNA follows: TGTGCCAGCAGCGCGGACAGCAATTCACCCCTCCACTTT. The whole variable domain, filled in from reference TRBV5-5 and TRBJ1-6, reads DAGVTQSPTHLIKTRGQQVTLRCSPISGHKSVSWYQQVLGQGPQFIFQYYEKEERGRGNFPDRFSARQFPNYSSELNVNALLLGDSALYLCASSADSNSPLHFGNGTRLTVT.

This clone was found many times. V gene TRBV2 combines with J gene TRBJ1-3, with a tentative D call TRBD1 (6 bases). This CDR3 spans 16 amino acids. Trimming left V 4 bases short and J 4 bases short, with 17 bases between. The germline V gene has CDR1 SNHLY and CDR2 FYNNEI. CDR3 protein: CASSAERGAVGNTIYF. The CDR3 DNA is TGTGCCAGCAGTGCCGAGCGGGGGGCGGTCGGAAACACCATATATTTT.

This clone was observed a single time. CDR3 loop: CASSQTRGGGYNEQFF. CDR3 DNA: TGTGCCAGCAGCCAAACCCGAGGGGGGGGGTACAATGAGCAGTTCTTC. The V gene is TRBV3-1 (or the pseudogene TRBV3-2), the J gene TRBJ2-1; TRBD2 is a possible D gene (7 bases). CDR1 and CDR2 (germline): LGHDT, YNNKEL (reference sequence). V lost 2 bases and J 4 bases, leaving 15 bases between the germline ends. This CDR3 is 16 amino acids long.

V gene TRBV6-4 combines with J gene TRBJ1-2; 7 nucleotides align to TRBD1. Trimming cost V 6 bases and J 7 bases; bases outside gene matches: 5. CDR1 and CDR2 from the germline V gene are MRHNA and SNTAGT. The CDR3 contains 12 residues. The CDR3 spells CASRTSGGGYTF. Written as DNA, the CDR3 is TGTGCCAGCAGGACCTCAGGGGGTGGCTACACCTTC.

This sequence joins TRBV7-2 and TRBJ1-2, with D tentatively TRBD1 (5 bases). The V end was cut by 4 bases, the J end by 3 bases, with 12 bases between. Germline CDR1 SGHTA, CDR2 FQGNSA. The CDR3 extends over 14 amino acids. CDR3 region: CASSSNRRHYGYTF. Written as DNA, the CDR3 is TGTGCCAGCAGCTCGAACAGGCGACACTATGGCTACACCTTC.

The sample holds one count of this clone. As DNA, the CDR3 is TGTGCCAGCAGTTACTCGAATGGAGGCACCATATATTTT. It is translated as CASSYSNGGTIYF. The V gene is TRBV6-5, the J gene TRBJ1-3; D call uncertain. V lost 0 bases and J 9 bases, leaving 9 bases between the germline ends. CDR1 MNHEY and CDR2 SVGAGI come from the germline V gene. The CDR3 is 13 amino acids.